What follows is one T cell receptor beta chain and its context. A read error may be the cause here, since a much bigger clone is one base away. The data are from a study of shared clonotypes between healthy human individuals. TCRdb's copy holds only in-frame clones and misses some; the assay was immunoSEQ multiplex PCR. The profile shows over a million clones, around three quarters of them singletons. Germline values: CDR1 SGHNT, CDR2 YYREEE (reference sequence). The CDR3 is made up of 14 amino acids. The sample consisted of memory CD4+ T cells from PBMCs. Described subset: CD45RA-negative fraction. The receptor was isolated from a man aged 18 to 30 in good health. Some clones in this sample may be carry-over from other donors' samples. The chain employs TRBV5-4 and TRBJ1-2; no reliable D call. CDR3 DNA sequence: TGTGCCAGCAGCTCGGGCCCCGCTAACCATGGCTACACCTTC. Amino acid sequence: CASSSGPANHGYTF. The whole variable domain, remainder taken from reference TRBV5-4 and TRBJ1-2, is ETGVTQSPTHLIKTRGQQVTLRCSSQSGHNTVSWYQQALGQGPQFIFQYYREEENGRGNFPPRFSGLQFPNYSSELNVNALELDDSALYLCASSSGPANHGYTFGSGTRLTVV.